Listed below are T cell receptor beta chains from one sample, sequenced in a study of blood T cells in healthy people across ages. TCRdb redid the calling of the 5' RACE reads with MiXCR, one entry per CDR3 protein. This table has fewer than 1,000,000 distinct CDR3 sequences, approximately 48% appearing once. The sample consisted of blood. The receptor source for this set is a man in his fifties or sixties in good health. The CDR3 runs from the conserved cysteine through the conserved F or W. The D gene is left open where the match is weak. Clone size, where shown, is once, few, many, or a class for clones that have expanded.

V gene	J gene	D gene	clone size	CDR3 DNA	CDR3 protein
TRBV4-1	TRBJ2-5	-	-	TGCGCCAGCGGCGCAGAAAGGACCCAGTACTTC	CASGAERTQYF
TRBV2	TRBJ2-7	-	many	TGTGCCAGCAGTGTTTCGGGGATATCCTACGAGCAGTACTTC	CASSVSGISYEQYF
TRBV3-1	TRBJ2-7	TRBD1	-	TGTGCCAGCAGCCAAGTAGGACAGGACTACGAGCAGTACTTC	CASSQVGQDYEQYF
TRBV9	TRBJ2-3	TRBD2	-	TGTGCCAGCAGCGGGCTTAGCGGGGCCTCCACAGATACGCAGTATTTT	CASSGLSGASTDTQYF
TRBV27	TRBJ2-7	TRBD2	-	TGTGCCAGCAGCAACGAACCCGGGACTATCAACGAGCAGTACTTC	CASSNEPGTINEQYF
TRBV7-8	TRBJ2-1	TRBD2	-	TGTGCCAGCGCCGGGCTAACGGGACTAGCGGGGAATGAGCAGTTCTTC	CASAGLTGLAGNEQFF
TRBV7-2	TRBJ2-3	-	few	TGTGCCAGCAGCTTAGCGCGCCCAGATACGCAGTATTTT	CASSLARPDTQYF
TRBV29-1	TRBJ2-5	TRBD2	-	TGCGGCGTTGAAGGGGTAAGCGGGGAGCAGTACTTC	CGVEGVSGEQYF
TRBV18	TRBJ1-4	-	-	TGTGCCAGCCCTAACAAGGGGCGGTCCGGGACTAATGAAAAACTGTTTTTT	CASPNKGRSGTNEKLFF
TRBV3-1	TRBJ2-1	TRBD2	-	TGTGCCAGCAGCCAAGCCGCGACTAGCGGGGGGTACAGTGAGCAGTTCTTC	CASSQAATSGGYSEQFF
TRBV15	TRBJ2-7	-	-	TGTGCCACCAGCAGTTACAATGAGCAGTACTTC	CATSSYNEQYF
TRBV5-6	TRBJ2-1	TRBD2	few	TGTGCCAGCAGCCTGACCCTAGCGGGGGCCCAGGAGCAGTTCTTC	CASSLTLAGAQEQFF
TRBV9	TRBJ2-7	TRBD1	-	TGTGCCAGCAGCGTATCCGACAGGGGTTACGAGCAGTACTTC	CASSVSDRGYEQYF
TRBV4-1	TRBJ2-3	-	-	TGCGCCAGCAACCGCGACATCCAGGATACGCAGTATTTT	CASNRDIQDTQYF
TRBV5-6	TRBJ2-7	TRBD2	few	TGTGCCAGCAGCTTGGGACCTGTAGCGGGGGGGAACGAGCAGTACTTC	CASSLGPVAGGNEQYF
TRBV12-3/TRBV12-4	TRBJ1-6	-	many	TGTGCCAGCAGTCCCAAGGGATTGGGAGATTCACCCCTCCACTTT	CASSPKGLGDSPLHF
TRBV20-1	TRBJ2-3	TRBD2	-	TGCAGTGCTACTCCGACTAGCCCGGATACGCAGTATTTT	CSATPTSPDTQYF
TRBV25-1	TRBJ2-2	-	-	TGTGCCAGCAGTGATAGGACTTTAAAGGGCACCGGGGAGCTGTTTTTT	CASSDRTLKGTGELFF
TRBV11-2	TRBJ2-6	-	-	TGTGCCAGCAGCTTAGGAATCAGCGGCTCCTCTGGGGCCAACGTCCTGACTTTC	CASSLGISGSSGANVLTF
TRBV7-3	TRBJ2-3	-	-	TGTGCCAGCAGCTCCCACCCAAGCGATACGCAGTATTTT	CASSSHPSDTQYF
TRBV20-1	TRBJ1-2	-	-	TGCAGTGCTCCAGGGTCTTATGGCTACACCTTC	CSAPGSYGYTF
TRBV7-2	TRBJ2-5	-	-	TGTGCCAGCAGCCAAAGAGTAATCGACTCCAATGAGCAGTACTTC	CASSQRVIDSNEQYF
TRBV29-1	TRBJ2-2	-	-	TGCAGCGTTGAGGAGGGTATGGCCTCGAACACCGGGGAGCTGTTTTTT	CSVEEGMASNTGELFF
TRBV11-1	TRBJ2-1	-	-	TGTGCCAGCAGCTTAGGAGGGCGGGGAAGGAGTGAGCAGTTCTTC	CASSLGGRGRSEQFF
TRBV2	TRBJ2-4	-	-	TGTGCCAGCCTACCTACAGGGTTAGCCAAAAACATTCAGTACTTC	CASLPTGLAKNIQYF
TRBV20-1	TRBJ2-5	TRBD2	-	TGCAGTGCACCTAGCGGGGGGGCTATTCGGCAAGAGACCCAGTACTTC	CSAPSGGAIRQETQYF